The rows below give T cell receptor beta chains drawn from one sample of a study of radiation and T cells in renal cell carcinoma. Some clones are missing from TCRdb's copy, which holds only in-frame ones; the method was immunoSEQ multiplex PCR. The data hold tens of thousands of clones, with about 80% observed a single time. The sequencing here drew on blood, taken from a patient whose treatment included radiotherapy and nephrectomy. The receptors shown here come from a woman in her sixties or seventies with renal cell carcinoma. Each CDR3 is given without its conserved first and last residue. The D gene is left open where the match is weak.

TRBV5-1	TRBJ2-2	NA	ASSQIQSHTGELF
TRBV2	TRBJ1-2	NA	ASKKTGPYGYT
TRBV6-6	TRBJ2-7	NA	ASSYSQGSYEQY
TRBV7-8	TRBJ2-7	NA	ASSLREMSHEQY
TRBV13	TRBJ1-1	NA	ASSLDRRNTEAF
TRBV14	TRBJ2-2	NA	ASSLYRTGRTILNNTGELF
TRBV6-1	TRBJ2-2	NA	ASSELLANTGELF
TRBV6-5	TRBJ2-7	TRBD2	ASAPLASGSIVQY
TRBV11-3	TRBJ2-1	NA	ASSLDGTSSYNEQF
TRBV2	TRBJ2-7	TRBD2	ASSEALWGLAGGSYEQY
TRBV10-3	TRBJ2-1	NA	AISPQGPGAYNEQF
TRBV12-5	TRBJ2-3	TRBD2	ASGPPGTSDADTQY
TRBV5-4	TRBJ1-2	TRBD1	ASSRTGARDGYT
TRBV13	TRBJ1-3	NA	ASSLGWGLGNTIY
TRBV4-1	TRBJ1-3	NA	ASSQDLRAQGNTIY
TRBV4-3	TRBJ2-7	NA	ASSQDRAGPYEQY
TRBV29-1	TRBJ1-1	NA	SVYDRLNTEAF
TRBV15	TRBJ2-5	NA	ATSRDRGRETQY
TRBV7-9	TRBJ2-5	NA	ASSDNHRVGPQETQY
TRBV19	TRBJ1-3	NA	ASSQDYSGNTIY
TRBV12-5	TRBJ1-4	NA	ASSLGTVATNEKLF
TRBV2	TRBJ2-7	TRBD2	ASIPSHGRTYEQY
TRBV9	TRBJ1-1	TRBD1	ASSAHKQGSVEAF
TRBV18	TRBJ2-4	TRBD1	ASSPGGQTGAKNIQY
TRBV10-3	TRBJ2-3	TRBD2	AIAASGNILSTDTQY
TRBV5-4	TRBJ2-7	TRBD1	ASSLPGTGGAEQY
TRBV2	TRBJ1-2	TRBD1	ASSGQGYGYT
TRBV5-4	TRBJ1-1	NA	ASRFRDTEAF
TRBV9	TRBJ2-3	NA	ASSVARTSIDTQY
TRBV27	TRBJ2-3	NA	ASSLEGPKYTQY
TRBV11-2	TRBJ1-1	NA	ASSLEKGNTEAF
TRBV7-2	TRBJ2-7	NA	ASSWRQLSSYEQY
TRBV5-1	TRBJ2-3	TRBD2	ASLIEGGNPDTQY
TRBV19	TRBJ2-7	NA	ASREDPRHEQY
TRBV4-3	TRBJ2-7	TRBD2	ASSQDASGRAYEQY
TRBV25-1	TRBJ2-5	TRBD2	ASRAGLAGGETQY
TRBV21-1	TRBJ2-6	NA	ASSLFESGANVLT
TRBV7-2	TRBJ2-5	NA	ASSLARETQTQY
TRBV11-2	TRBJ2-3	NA	ASSLGGAIDTQY
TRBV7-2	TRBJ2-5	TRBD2	ASSLASSGMGYRETQY
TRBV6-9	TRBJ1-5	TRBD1	ASSYMHQGEGQPQH
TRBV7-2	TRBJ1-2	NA	ASSLVEANYGYT
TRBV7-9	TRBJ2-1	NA	ASSLDPGAGSYNEQF
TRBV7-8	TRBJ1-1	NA	ASSSWEGTTEAF
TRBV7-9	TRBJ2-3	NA	ASSSPDWPALGDTQY
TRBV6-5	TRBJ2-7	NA	ASSYLGGEQY
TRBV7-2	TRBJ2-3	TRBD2	ASSPSVAGVGTDTQY